These 17 T cell receptor beta chains originate from one sample sequenced in a study of T cell repertoires in cytomegalovirus infection. These TCRs' antigens remain unknown. TCRdb re-derived calls from the reads in MiXCR, one entry per CDR3 protein. This table holds about 830,000 distinct CDR3 sequences, less than 35% found once. Specimen: cultured CD8+ T cells from PBMCs, collected from culture after CMV antigen stimulation. The receptors were sampled from a human donor in good health (CMV status not recorded). Some clones in this sample may be carry-over from other donors' samples.

A few counts support this clonotype. V gene TRBV24-1 combines with J gene TRBJ2-4; TRBD1 matches 7 bases. CDR1 and CDR2 (germline): KGHDR, SFDVKD. The ends lost 4 bases at V and 7 bases at J; junction bases unmatched: 3. The CDR3 spans 13 residues. The CDR3 protein is CATSETGVNIQYF. CDR3 DNA: TGTGCCACCAGTGAAACAGGGGTGAACATTCAGTACTTC.

The chain uses TRBV20-1 and TRBJ2-7, with 8 bases matching TRBD1. CDR1 and CDR2 from the germline V gene are DFQATT and SNEGSKA (reference sequence). This CDR3 is 15 amino acids long. V gave up 1 base and J gave up 3 bases; unmatched junction bases: 8. For the CDR3, the DNA is TGCAGTGCTAGAGTCCGGGCGGGACAGGTCTACGAGCAGTACTTC. It translates to CSARVRAGQVYEQYF.

J is TRBJ2-3 and V is TRBV4-3; maybe TRBD2 (5 bases). The V gene lost 4 bases and the J gene lost 2 bases, with 19 bases spanning the gap. This CDR3 has 17 amino acids. Germline lookup yields CDR1 LGHNA and CDR2 YSLEER. The CDR3 DNA reads as TGCGCCAGCAGCCCCGCAGGAGGCTCCCGATACACAGATACGCAGTATTTT. The encoded protein is CASSPAGGSRYTDTQYF.

The chain couples TRBV6-6 to TRBJ2-7, with D perhaps TRBD1 or TRBD2 (6 bases each). CDR1 and CDR2 from the germline V gene are MNHNY and SVGAGI (reference sequence). This CDR3 contains 15 residues. The V end lost 0 bases, the J end lost 3 bases, and 12 bases lay between the germline ends. CDR3 nucleotide sequence: TGTGCCAGCAGTTACTCGACGGGGGCGGACTACGAGCAGTACGTC. Translating gives CASSYSTGADYEQYV.

This clonotype was found a few times. The chain carries TRBV12-3 or TRBV12-4 and TRBJ2-7; D may be TRBD2 (6 bases). The CDR3 runs 17 residues. The V end was cut by 6 bases, the J end by 3 bases, with 24 bases between. The CDR3 protein is CASRYRVPGGFHYEQYF. The DNA for the CDR3 is TGTGCCAGCAGGTATAGGGTACCTGGGGGGTTTCACTACGAGCAGTACTTC.

V gene TRBV20-1 combines with J gene TRBJ1-1; 11 bases match TRBD1. Trimming removed 2 bases from V and 5 bases from J; junction bases left unmatched: 4. CDR3 length: 14 residues. Germline CDR1 DFQATT, CDR2 SNEGSKA (reference sequence). CDR3 region: CSARRTGGWTEAFF. CDR3 nucleotides: TGCAGTGCTAGACGGACAGGGGGCTGGACTGAAGCTTTCTTT.

This clonotype has a handful of counts. The J gene is TRBJ2-7, the V gene TRBV15; D gene uncertain. Germline lookup yields CDR1 LNHNV and CDR2 YYDKDF (reference sequence). V lost 5 bases and J lost 0, with 8 bases in between. The CDR3 is 13 amino acids. CDR3 DNA: TGTGCCACCAGCGCAGGACCCTCCTACGAGCAGTACTTC. Translation: CATSAGPSYEQYF.

This chain links TRBV20-1 with TRBJ2-3, with 9 bases identical to TRBD1. Germline CDR1 DFQATT, CDR2 SNEGSKA (reference sequence). This CDR3 has 14 amino acids. Germline trimming cut 3 bases from V and 3 bases from J; bases unmatched to any gene: 4. Here the CDR3 reads CSARDRGWTDTQYF. As DNA, the CDR3 is TGCAGTGCTAGGGACAGGGGATGGACAGATACGCAGTATTTT.

The CDR3 nucleotides are TGTGCCAGCAGTTTATTTCCGGGGAGCGGCACTGAAGCTTTCTTT. It yields the protein CASSLFPGSGTEAFF. V and J are TRBV27 and TRBJ1-1; D ambiguous. Germline V lookup: CDR1 MNHEY, CDR2 SMNVEV (reference sequence). Trimming removed 1 base at V and 4 bases at J, with 13 bases between. The CDR3 loop spans 15 amino acids.

The genes are TRBV5-1 and TRBJ1-2; D ambiguous. Germline V gene sequence: CDR1 SGHRS, CDR2 YFSETQ. V was pared by 3 bases and J by 2 bases, with 8 bases between. The CDR3 sequence is 13 residues long. For the CDR3, the DNA is TGCGCCAGCAGCTCGGAGCCAAACTATGGCTACACCTTC. Its protein product is CASSSEPNYGYTF.

This clonotype was observed a few times. The V gene is TRBV12-5, the J gene TRBJ2-7; D is ambiguous. The germline gives CDR1 LGHNT, CDR2 FRNRAP. The CDR3 totals 11 residues. V was clipped by 5 bases and J by 6 bases, with 8 bases between them. The CDR3 DNA follows: TGTGCTAGTGGTGCCCTCCCCGAGCAGTACTTC. It is translated as CASGALPEQYF.

This clonotype was seen at least ten times. This chain connects TRBV7-9 to TRBJ2-3; no definite D call. Germline V lookup: CDR1 SEHNR, CDR2 FQNEAQ (reference sequence). This CDR3 contains 14 residues. Trimming stripped 1 base from V and 3 bases from J, with 8 bases between. The CDR3 spells CASSLVGTTDTQYF. CDR3 DNA sequence: TGTGCCAGCAGCTTAGTCGGTACTACAGATACGCAGTATTTT.

Note on this clonotype: This may be a read error: a much more frequent sequence differs by one nucleotide. The V gene is TRBV7-2, the J gene TRBJ2-5, with D possibly matching TRBD1 (6 bases). The CDR3 contains 14 residues. Germline V lookup: CDR1 SGHTA, CDR2 FQGNSA. The CDR3 loop is CDSSLWDNQETQYF. The CDR3 nucleotides are TGTGACAGCAGCTTATGGGACAACCAAGAGACCCAGTACTTC.

The V call is TRBV5-4, the J call TRBJ2-6; D is unresolved. Trimming left V 6 bases short and J 2 bases short, with 6 bases between. Germline V gene data show CDR1 as SGHNT and CDR2 as YYREEE (reference sequence). The CDR3 extends over 13 amino acids. The CDR3 DNA sequence: TGTGCCAGCACCCCCCCTGGGGCCAACGTCCTGACTTTC. Translating it yields CASTPPGANVLTF.

This CDR3 reads CASSYVDRQETQYF. The DNA of the CDR3 is TGTGCCAGCAGTTACGTGGACAGGCAAGAGACCCAGTACTTC. This chain joins TRBV6-6 and TRBJ2-5; 7 nucleotides align to TRBD1. The length of the CDR3 is 14 residues. Germline CDR1 MNHNY, CDR2 SVGAGI (reference sequence). V was clipped by 2 bases and J by 2 bases; unmatched bases: 2.

This clonotype was seen a handful of times. The chain uses TRBV7-6 and TRBJ2-3; 8 bases are a match to TRBD2. The germline CDR1 and CDR2 sequences are SGHVS and FNYEAQ. This CDR3 region has 16 residues. V gave up 6 bases and J gave up 6 bases; unmatched junction bases: 14. The CDR3 nucleotides read TGTGCCAGCAGACTCATACACCGGGGGGGCTGGGATACGCAGTATTTT. Protein: CASRLIHRGGWDTQYF.

This clonotype has just a few counts. The chain joins TRBV7-2 to TRBJ2-1, with TRBD2 matching over 12 bases. The length of the CDR3 is 17 residues. V trimming: 4 bases; J trimming: 3 bases; junction bases outside the gene matches: 7. The germline V gene has CDR1 SGHTA and CDR2 FQGNSA. The CDR3 DNA sequence: TGTGCCAGCAGCTCTAGCGGGGGGGCCCACTACTACAATGAGCAGTTCTTC. Its protein is CASSSSGGAHYYNEQFF.